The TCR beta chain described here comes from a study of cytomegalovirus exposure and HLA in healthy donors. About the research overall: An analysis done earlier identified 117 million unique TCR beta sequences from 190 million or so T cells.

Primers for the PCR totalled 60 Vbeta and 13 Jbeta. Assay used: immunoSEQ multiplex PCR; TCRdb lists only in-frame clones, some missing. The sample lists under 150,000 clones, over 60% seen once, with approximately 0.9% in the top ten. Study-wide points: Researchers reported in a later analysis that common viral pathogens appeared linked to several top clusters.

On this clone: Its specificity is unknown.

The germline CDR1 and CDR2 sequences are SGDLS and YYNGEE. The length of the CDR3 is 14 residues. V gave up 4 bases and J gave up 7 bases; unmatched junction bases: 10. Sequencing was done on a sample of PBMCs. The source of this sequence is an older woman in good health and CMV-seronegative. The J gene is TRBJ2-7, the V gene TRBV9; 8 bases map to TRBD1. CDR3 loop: CASSSGQGAGEQYF. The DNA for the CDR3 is TGTGCCAGCAGCTCAGGGCAGGGGGCAGGTGAGCAGTACTTC.